Listed below are T cell receptor beta chains from one sample, sequenced in a study of blood T cell repertoires in COVID-19. TCRdb's table, derived via immunoSEQ multiplex PCR, lists solely in-frame clones and lacks some. Seen here are approximately 490,000 clones, 70% to 90% observed once, and the top ten hold 7% to 10%. Sequencing used PBMCs or T cells enriched from blood (not recorded which). Source of these receptors: an older woman who had recovered from COVID-19. Both conserved end residues are part of each CDR3. A D gene is named only where the DNA matches it firmly. Clone size is stated in some rows and not others, as once, few, many or a class when expanded.

d_gene | j_gene | v_gene | abundance | CDR3aa | CDR3nt
TRBD1 | TRBJ1-1 | TRBV10-2 | . | CASSEQGRTEAFF | TGCGCCAGCAGTGAACAGGGGCGGACTGAAGCTTTCTTT
. | TRBJ2-1 | TRBV27 | . | CASSLYEGTSNEQFF | TGTGCCAGCAGCCTTTACGAAGGGACAAGTAATGAGCAGTTCTTC
TRBD1 | TRBJ1-6 | TRBV7-2 | . | CASRLPGTGNSPLHF | TGTGCCAGCAGATTACCCGGGACAGGGAATTCACCCCTCCACTTT
TRBD1 | TRBJ2-7 | TRBV2 | . | CASSEEGPTGQGGSYEQYF | TGTGCCAGCAGTGAAGAAGGGCCTACGGGACAGGGTGGTTCCTACGAGCAGTACTTC
TRBD1 | TRBJ2-3 | TRBV6-5 | . | CASSTPGQGTDTQYF | TGTGCCAGCAGTACCCCCGGACAGGGGACAGATACGCAGTATTTT
TRBD1 | TRBJ2-2 | TRBV19 | . | CASSRQGTGELFF | TGTGCCAGTAGCCGACAGGGGACCGGGGAGCTGTTTTTT
. | TRBJ1-4 | TRBV6-5 | . | CASSRGDAGSEKLFF | TGTGCCAGCAGTCGAGGGGACGCGGGGAGTGAAAAACTGTTTTTT
TRBD1 | TRBJ1-6 | TRBV5-4 | . | CASSSRTGKGSPLHF | TGTGCCAGCAGCTCACGGACAGGGAAGGGTTCACCCCTCCACTTT
TRBD1 | TRBJ2-3 | TRBV4-1 | . | CASSQDTGGASDTQYF | TGCGCCAGCAGCCAAGATACAGGGGGCGCTTCGGATACGCAGTATTTT
. | TRBJ2-6 | TRBV7-2 | . | CASSLVDRLTGANVLTF | TGTGCCAGCAGCTTAGTTGACAGGTTAACTGGGGCCAACGTCCTGACTTTC
. | TRBJ1-6 | TRBV7-6 | . | CASSLGSSYNSPLHF | TGTGCCAGCAGCTTAGGGAGCTCCTATAATTCACCCCTCCACTTT
. | TRBJ1-4 | TRBV18 | once | CASSPRRAEGEKLFF | TGTGCCAGCTCGCCACGGAGGGCGGAGGGGGAAAAACTGTTTTTT
. | TRBJ2-2 | TRBV19 | . | CASSIGGLARAELFF | TGTGCCAGTAGTATCGGGGGACTTGCTCGAGCGGAGCTGTTTTTT
TRBD1 | TRBJ1-1 | TRBV4-1 | . | CASSHIGTARAFF | TGCGCCAGCAGCCATATAGGGACAGCTCGAGCTTTCTTT
. | TRBJ1-6 | TRBV3-1/TRBV3-2 | . | CASSQTGSPLHF | TGTGCCAGCAGCCAAACGGGTTCACCCCTCCACTTT
. | TRBJ2-7 | TRBV4-1 | . | CASSQVVKLYEQYF | TGCGCCAGCAGCCAAGTCGTGAAACTCTACGAGCAGTACTTC
TRBD1 | TRBJ1-2 | TRBV5-4 | many | CASSLLGGQGVRNYGYTF | TGTGCCAGCAGCTTACTGGGGGGACAGGGAGTCCGGAACTATGGCTACACCTTC
. | TRBJ2-2 | TRBV29-1 | . | CSVDGRRTGELFF | TGCAGCGTTGATGGGAGGAGAACCGGGGAGCTGTTTTTT
. | TRBJ2-5 | TRBV14 | . | CASSLTGLQETQYF | TGTGCCAGCAGCCTAACGGGACTCCAAGAGACCCAGTACTTC
TRBD1 | TRBJ2-3 | TRBV19 | . | CASSIGIGTGGLSTDTQYF | TGTGCCAGTAGTATAGGTATTGGGACAGGGGGACTAAGCACAGATACGCAGTATTTT
. | TRBJ1-5 | TRBV2 | once | CASGGEVNQPQHF | TGTGCCAGCGGAGGGGAGGTCAATCAGCCCCAGCATTTT
TRBD2 | TRBJ2-1 | TRBV3-1/TRBV3-2 | . | CASRRGDNEQFF | TGTGCCAGCCGGCGGGGGGACAATGAGCAGTTCTTC
TRBD2 | TRBJ2-5 | TRBV13 | . | CASSDSGETQYF | TGTGCCAGTAGTGATAGCGGGGAGACCCAGTACTTC
TRBD2 | TRBJ2-3 | TRBV27 | once | CASSSPGSGGDTQYF | TGTGCCAGCAGTTCCCCGGGTAGCGGGGGGGATACGCAGTATTTT
TRBD2 | TRBJ2-7 | TRBV29-1 | . | CSVDVASGASGEQYF | TGCAGCGTTGATGTGGCTAGCGGGGCTTCTGGTGAGCAGTACTTC
TRBD2 | TRBJ2-7 | TRBV2 | . | CASRTSGAYEQYF | TGTGCCAGCCGGACTAGCGGGGCCTACGAGCAGTACTTC
TRBD1 | TRBJ2-7 | TRBV15 | . | CATSRAGQANEQYF | TGTGCCACCAGCAGAGCGGGACAGGCCAACGAGCAGTACTTC
. | TRBJ1-1 | TRBV18 | . | CASSPVIVPAEAFF | TGTGCCAGCTCACCAGTAATAGTCCCCGCTGAAGCTTTCTTT
. | TRBJ2-5 | TRBV7-6 | once | CASSLVAGAKGETQYF | TGTGCCAGCAGCTTAGTCGCAGGGGCGAAGGGGGAGACCCAGTACTTC
. | TRBJ1-4 | TRBV19 | . | CASTPRRTTNEKLFF | TGTGCCAGTACGCCGCGGCGTACAACTAATGAAAAACTGTTTTTT
. | TRBJ1-2 | TRBV24-1 | . | CATSDRTGSGYTF | TGTGCCACCAGTGACCGTACAGGGTCTGGCTACACCTTC
. | TRBJ1-2 | TRBV28 | . | CASSLRRGSNYGYTF | TGTGCCAGCAGTTTAAGGAGGGGCTCTAACTATGGCTACACCTTC
TRBD1 | TRBJ1-6 | TRBV27 | . | CASSPGQGANSPLHF | TGTGCCAGCAGTCCCGGACAGGGGGCGAATTCACCCCTCCACTTT
. | TRBJ2-1 | TRBV18 | . | CASSYDRFQSQIYNEQFF | TGTGCCAGCTCATATGACAGGTTCCAGAGTCAGATATACAATGAGCAGTTCTTC
TRBD1 | TRBJ2-1 | TRBV18 | . | CASKGQTYNEQFF | TGTGCCAGCAAGGGACAGACTTACAATGAGCAGTTCTTC
TRBD1 | TRBJ2-5 | TRBV18 | few | CASSPGQGGETQYF | TGTGCCAGCTCACCAGGACAGGGTGGGGAGACCCAGTACTTC
. | TRBJ1-4 | TRBV5-1 | once | CASSLSLGGEKLFF | TGCGCCAGCAGCCTTTCCCTAGGAGGGGAAAAACTGTTTTTT
. | TRBJ1-6 | TRBV6-4 | . | CASSDSQGSSPLHF | TGTGCCAGCAGTGACTCACAGGGAAGCTCACCCCTCCACTTT
TRBD2 | TRBJ2-1 | TRBV5-1 | . | CASSFSGGDYNEQFF | TGCGCCAGCAGCTTTAGCGGGGGGGACTACAATGAGCAGTTCTTC
. | TRBJ2-1 | TRBV7-9 | . | CASSLDQGGQFF | TGTGCCAGCAGCTTAGATCAGGGAGGGCAGTTCTTC
. | TRBJ1-3 | TRBV21-1 | . | CASSEGVRGCGNTIYF | TGTGCCAGCAGCGAAGGGGTTAGGGGATGCGGAAACACCATATATTTT
. | TRBJ1-2 | TRBV6-1 | . | CASSDRQYEYGYTF | TGTGCCAGCAGTGACCGACAGTATGAGTATGGCTACACCTTC
TRBD1 | TRBJ1-2 | TRBV18 | . | CASSPRDRGTNYGYTF | TGTGCCAGCTCACCCCGGGACAGGGGGACGAACTATGGCTACACCTTC
TRBD1 | TRBJ1-5 | TRBV6-5 | once | CASSTTGWEPQHF | TGTGCCAGCAGTACGACAGGGTGGGAGCCCCAGCATTTT